The clone carrying this TCR beta chain was seen a few times. The PCR employed 60 Vbeta primers together with 13 Jbeta primers. Some clones are missing from TCRdb's copy, which holds only in-frame ones; the method was immunoSEQ multiplex PCR. Of 150,000 or so clones listed, 65% to 70% are singletons. Germline CDR1 is MGHRA and CDR2 is YSYEKL. The CDR3 is 17 amino acids. V gave up 3 bases and J gave up 5 bases; unmatched junction bases: 7. The sample belongs to a study of cytomegalovirus exposure and HLA in healthy donors. The chain recombines TRBV4-1 with TRBJ2-5; 15 nucleotides align to TRBD2. The specimen was PBMCs. The TCR sequence derives from a young man in good health and CMV-seropositive. The CDR3 region has the DNA TGCGCCAGCAGCCACCTGGGACTAGCGGGGGGAGCGGAGACCCAGTACTTC. Translated: CASSHLGLAGGAETQYF.